Listed here are 30 T cell receptor beta chains from one sample, sequenced in a study of tumor-infiltrating lymphocytes in primary liver carcinoma. Using a constant-region primer together with ProtoScript II reverse transcriptase, TCR beta cDNA was made from roughly 540 ng of total RNA. Libraries of TCR beta came from three nested multiplex PCR rounds with slightly modified ARM-PCR. Two initial PCR rounds of roughly 10 cycles each paired TRBV1-TRBV30 forward primers with a C-beta reverse primer. TCRdb reanalysed the multiplex PCR reads using MiXCR and keeps one entry per CDR3 protein. The table includes approximately 47,000 distinct CDR3 sequences, 70% to 85% detected once. Co-extraction of both nucleic acids (RNA and DNA) used about 17-33 mg of unsorted bulk tissue. The sequenced sample was liver tumor tissue from sampling region 3. The subset: tumor region T3, left-lateral pole. The receptors derive from a man in his forties with primary liver carcinoma and hepatitis B virus infection.

Remarks on this clonotype: A much larger clone differs from this one at a single base, so this may be a read error. In DNA, the CDR3 is TGCGCCAACAGCTTTAGCGGGAGTAGTAATGAGCAGTTCTTC. Translating gives CANSFSGSSNEQFF. This chain connects TRBV5-1 to TRBJ2-1, with TRBD2 matching over 9 bases. CDR1 and CDR2 (germline): SGHRS, YFSETQ. This CDR3 contains 14 residues.

This clonotype occurred once. No conserved phenylalanine or tryptophan ends this CDR3, so it is likely a read error. The CDR3 reads CASSLSVGTSYGQYL. The CDR3, as DNA: TGTGCCAGCAGCCTATCTGTGGGAACATCCTACGGGCAGTACCTC. The rearrangement links TRBV11-2 to TRBJ2-7; D is uncertain. The CDR3 length is 15 residues. Germline assignment: CDR1 SGHAT and CDR2 FQNNGV.

In regard to this clonotype: With a much larger clone just one base away, this may be a read error. In this CDR3 the conserved last residue, phenylalanine or tryptophan, is missing, so a read error is likely. The V call is TRBV30, the J call TRBJ2-1, with 8 bases matching TRBD1. The CDR3 loop spans 14 amino acids. After removal of 0 bases from V and 2 bases from J, the junction contained 0 bases not matched to a gene. Per germline, CDR1 GTSNPN and CDR2 SVGIG (reference sequence). The CDR3 spells CAWSVQGAYNEQFL. As DNA, the CDR3 is TGTGCCTGGAGTGTACAGGGGGCCTACAATGAGCAGTTCCTC.

The chain has TRBV14 and TRBJ2-1; D is perhaps TRBD2 (6 bases). CDR3 length equals 17 residues. In germline, CDR1 is SGHDN, CDR2 FVKESK. For the CDR3, the DNA is TGTGTCGGCAGCCAATCGGGACTGCGCCGGCGGCACAATGAGCAGTTCTTC. Translated, it gives CVGSQSGLRRRHNEQFF.

A note on this clonotype: One end of the junction varies from germline; a read error may be responsible. V usage is TRBV12-3 or TRBV12-4 and J usage is TRBJ2-5; 7 bases map to TRBD2. The length of the CDR3 is 15 residues. The CDR3 here is CVSSSAGRDQETQYF. The CDR3 coding sequence is TGTGTCAGCAGCTCAGCAGGGAGGGATCAAGAGACCCAGTACTTC.

This clonotype was detected ten times or more. The chain employs TRBV20-1 and TRBJ1-2, with 9 bases fitting TRBD1. Germline V gene lookup returns CDR1 DFQATT and CDR2 SNEGSKA (reference sequence). J was trimmed by 6 bases and V by 3 bases; bases with no gene match: 11. The CDR3 sequence is 15 residues long. In DNA, the CDR3 is TGCAGTGCTAGTATCCACGGGACAGGGCCGAATGGCTACACCTTC. Protein product: CSASIHGTGPNGYTF.

Of note for this clonotype: A read error may account for a junction end that differs from germline. The V and J genes are TRBV11-1 and TRBJ2-5, with D maybe TRBD2 (5 bases). Per germline, CDR1 SGHAT and CDR2 FQDESV (reference sequence). The CDR3 spans 14 residues. The CDR3, as DNA: TGTGCCAGCAGCGCGGGTGGACCTCAAGTGACCCAATACTTC. Its translation: CASSAGGPQVTQYF.

With regard to this clonotype: The junction and the germline gene differ at one end; a read error may be behind it. The chain uses TRBV10-3 and TRBJ2-3; D ambiguous. The CDR3 loop spans 13 amino acids. Germline CDR1 and CDR2: ENHRY and SYGVKD. In DNA form, the CDR3 reads TGTGCCCTCATTGAAGACGCCACAGATACGCATTATTTT. It codes for CALIEDATDTHYF.

As to this clonotype: The CDR3 ends on some other residue instead of the conserved phenylalanine or tryptophan, so this is likely a read error. The V and J genes are TRBV29-1 and TRBJ2-5, with D perhaps matching TRBD1 or TRBD2 (5 bases each). CDR3 size: 13 residues. Germline CDR1 SQVTM, CDR2 ANQGSEA. The CDR3 loop is CSFGQGLGETQYL. The CDR3 DNA reads TGCAGCTTTGGGCAGGGTTTGGGAGAGACTCAGTACCTC.

The rearrangement links TRBV10-1 to TRBJ2-5; perhaps TRBD1 as D (7 bases). From germline, CDR1 is WNHNN and CDR2 SYGVQD (reference sequence). The CDR3 covers 15 residues. The V gene lost 0 bases and the J gene lost 5 bases, with 13 bases spanning the gap. Here the CDR3 DNA reads TGCGCCAGCAGTGAGTCGTTACCAGGGGGGGAGACCCAGTACTTC. The encoded protein is CASSESLPGGETQYF.

In this sample, this clonotype turned up a few times. A clone one base away is much larger, so this may be a read error. The chain recombines TRBV12-3 or TRBV12-4 with TRBJ2-1; perhaps TRBD1 as D (6 bases). This CDR3 is 12 amino acids long. CDR3 sequence (DNA): TGTGGCACCACAGGGTTGACGGATGAGCAGTTCTTC. Its protein is CGTTGLTDEQFF.

The chain carries TRBV11-2 and TRBJ2-7; D unresolved. The ends were cut back, 5 bases at V and 6 bases at J, with 11 bases in the middle. CDR1 is SGHAT, CDR2 FQNNGV, per germline. The CDR3 length is 12 residues. The chain's CDR3 is CASSGAESEQYF. The CDR3 DNA reads as TGTGCCAGCAGCGGAGCAGAGTCCGAGCAGTACTTC.

With regard to this clonotype: A read error may produce the germline difference seen at one junction end. The chain has TRBV6-1 and TRBJ2-2, with D unclear. Per the germline V gene, CDR1 is MNHNS and CDR2 is SASEGT. This CDR3 has 15 amino acids. The CDR3, as DNA: TGTGCCAACAGTCCCTTGGTCGTAAGCACCGGGGAGCTGTTTTTT. This sequence encodes CANSPLVVSTGELFF.

In this sample, this clonotype turned up once. The junction and the germline gene differ at one end; a read error may be behind it. CDR3 sequence reads: CAGRPGHGEKLFF. The CDR3 DNA reads as TGTGCCGGCAGGCCGGGACACGGCGAAAAACTGTTTTTT. This chain connects TRBV12-3 or TRBV12-4 to TRBJ1-4; D is perhaps TRBD1 (6 bases). This CDR3 is 13 amino acids long.

This clonotype occurred once. Relative to the germline gene, one junction end is altered; a read error may explain this. The rearrangement uses TRBV6-6 and TRBJ2-7; 10 bases map to TRBD2. The CDR3 has 16 amino acids. Germline V CDR1 and CDR2: MNHNY, SVGAGI (reference sequence). In nucleotides, the CDR3 is TGTGCCAGCTGTTACAGTACGCCTAGCGGGAGCAACGAGCAGTACTTC. As protein: CASCYSTPSGSNEQYF.

The V call is TRBV29-1, the J call TRBJ2-3; 8 bases match TRBD2. The V gene end was trimmed by 1 base and the J gene end by 2 bases; junction bases not matched to a gene: 8. Per germline, CDR1 SQVTM and CDR2 ANQGSEA. This CDR3 region has 16 residues. The CDR3 spells CSVEGVVSGTTDTQYF. The CDR3 DNA reads TGCAGCGTTGAAGGGGTGGTTAGCGGGACCACAGATACGCAGTATTTT.

This clonotype showed up many times. The rearrangement links TRBV2 to TRBJ2-7, with D unresolved. From germline, CDR1 is SNHLY and CDR2 FYNNEI. Trimming removed 6 bases at V and 4 bases at J, with 7 bases between. The CDR3 loop spans 11 amino acids. CDR3 residues: CASRGLYEQYF. The CDR3 DNA follows: TGTGCCAGCAGGGGGTTATACGAGCAGTACTTC. The complete variable domain, with remaining parts taken from reference TRBV2 and TRBJ2-7, reads EPEVTQTPSHQVTQMGQEVILRCVPISNHLYFYWYRQILGQKVEFLVSFYNNEISEKSEIFDDQFSVERPDGSNFTLKIRSTKLEDSAMYFCASRGLYEQYFGPGTRLTVT.

Regarding this clonotype: An end of the junction differs from the germline gene, which may be a read error. This sequence joins TRBV11-2 and TRBJ2-7; either TRBD1 or TRBD2 may supply D (5 bases each). The CDR3 covers 14 residues. Germline CDR1 is SGHAT and CDR2 is FQNNGV. The CDR3 sequence: CAGSLTDGAYELNF. Written as DNA, the CDR3 is TGTGCCGGCAGCTTAACCGACGGGGCCTACGAGCTGAACTTC. Based on the CDR3 plus reference TRBV11-2 and TRBJ2-7, the full variable domain is EAGVAQSPRYKIIEKRQSVAFWCNPISGHATLYWYQQILGQGPKLLIQFQNNGVVDDSQLPKDRFSAERLKGVDSTLKIQPAKLEDSAVYLCAGSLTDGAYELNFGPGTRLTVT.

Remarks on this clonotype: One end of the junction does not line up with germline, which may come from a read error. The chain carries TRBV14 and TRBJ2-7; possibly TRBD2 for D (5 bases). Per germline, CDR1 SGHDN and CDR2 FVKESK. The CDR3 runs to 14 residues. CDR3 nucleotide sequence: TGTGCCAGCAGCCGGACTCACGCAAACTACGAGCGGTACTTC. Translation gives CASSRTHANYERYF.

This clonotype was detected only once. At one of its ends the junction is not consistent with the germline gene, which may arise from a read error. This chain uses TRBV11-2 with TRBJ2-6; either TRBD1 or TRBD2 may supply D (5 bases each). CDR3 length equals 18 residues. CDR1 and CDR2 (germline): SGHAT, FQNNGV. The CDR3 here is CASILGPGHSSGANVLAF. The CDR3 bases are TGTGCCAGCATCTTAGGGCCGGGGCACAGCTCTGGGGCCAACGTCCTGGCTTTC.

As concerns this clonotype: Since a much larger clone is just one base distant, this may be a read error. The CDR3 DNA is TGTGCCAGCAGTTCCATTCAGGGGGCAGTGTCCAACTATGGCTACGCCTTC. Translating gives CASSSIQGAVSNYGYAF. This sequence joins TRBV28 and TRBJ1-2, with TRBD1 matching over 8 bases. The V gene's germline CDR1 is MDHEN and CDR2 SYDVKM. The CDR3 runs to 17 residues.

For this clonotype: The germline gene is not matched at one end of the junction; a read error may be the cause. The chain is built from TRBV5-1 and TRBJ2-1; D is possibly TRBD2 (5 bases). This CDR3 has 14 residues. The germline V gene encodes CDR1 SGHRS and CDR2 YFSETQ. This CDR3 reads CASSLSGIHDGQFF. Here the CDR3 DNA reads TGTGCCAGCAGCTTGTCGGGGATCCACGATGGACAGTTCTTC.

This clonotype came up once. The conserved closing phenylalanine or tryptophan is absent in this CDR3, likely reflecting a read error. The DNA is omitted, as the CDR3 cannot be located on it reliably, and the CDR3 follows TCRdb's listing. V and J are TRBV11-2 and TRBJ2-5; the table gives TRBD2 as D, unverified against the DNA. The germline CDR1 and CDR2 sequences are SGHAT and FQNNGV. The CDR3 adds up to 16 amino acids, both ends counted. This CDR3 reads CASRSRDSAHQETQCL.

J is TRBJ1-1 and V is TRBV29-1; D not certain. Trimming left V 4 bases short and J 6 bases short, with 15 bases between. CDR1 is SQVTM, CDR2 ANQGSEA, per germline. The CDR3 contains 13 residues. The CDR3 nucleotides are TGCAGCGTTGCCCAGCAGGTTAACGCTGAAGCTTTCTTT. It encodes CSVAQQVNAEAFF.

CDR3 amino acids: CASSLRPGHSSGLNVLTF. CDR3 coding DNA: TGTGCCAGCAGCTTAAGGCCAGGGCACAGCTCTGGGCTCAACGTCCTGACTTTC. The V call is TRBV11-2, the J call TRBJ2-6; tentatively, D is TRBD1 (5 bases). V was pared by 2 bases and J by 9 bases, with 23 bases between. This CDR3 contains 18 residues. Per the germline V gene, CDR1 is SGHAT and CDR2 is FQNNGV.

The rearrangement links TRBV24-1 to TRBJ1-5, with 9 nucleotides matching TRBD1. The CDR3 runs to 17 residues. J gave up 4 bases and V 2 bases, and 8 bases lay outside the gene matches. Germline CDR1 is KGHDR and CDR2 is SFDVKD. In DNA form, the CDR3 reads TGTGCCACCAGTGATTCGGGACAGGGAATCCGGAATCAGCCCCAGCATTTT. Encoded protein: CATSDSGQGIRNQPQHF.

A word on this clonotype: A much more abundant neighbour one base away suggests this may be a read error. This chain joins TRBV7-9 and TRBJ2-7, with TRBD2 matching 7 bases. V lost 5 bases to trimming and J lost 3 bases; unmatched junction nucleotides: 10. The CDR3 is made up of 15 amino acids. Germline CDR1 and CDR2: SEHNR and FQNEAQ (reference sequence). CDR3 region: CASSTSELAGYEQYF. As DNA, the CDR3 is TGTGCCAGCAGCACCTCCGAATTAGCGGGCTACGAGCAGTACTTC.

V is TRBV11-2 and J is TRBJ2-7; D gene ambiguous. There are 14 residues in the CDR3. CDR1 is SGHAT and CDR2 is FQNNGV in the germline V gene. Here the CDR3 reads CANSFGIPRIEQYF. CDR3 DNA sequence: TGTGCTAACAGCTTCGGAATTCCTCGAATCGAGCAGTACTTC.

As for this clonotype: Mismatch with germline at one junction end may stem from a read error. V and J are TRBV11-2 and TRBJ2-7; no reliable D call. The CDR3 runs 15 residues. The germline CDR1 and CDR2 sequences are SGHAT and FQNNGV. CDR3 nucleotides: TGCGCCAGCAGCCTATCTGTGGGAATATCCAACGAGCGGTACTTC. As protein: CASSLSVGISNERYF.

This chain uses TRBV11-2 with TRBJ2-5; 11 bases line up with TRBD2. V lost 8 bases to trimming and J lost 2 bases; unmatched junction nucleotides: 7. Germline V gene lookup returns CDR1 SGHAT and CDR2 FQNNGV. There are 15 residues in the CDR3. The DNA of the CDR3 is TGTGCCAGCCCTGGGACTAGCGGCTTACAAGAGACCCAGTACTTC. Translated: CASPGTSGLQETQYF. Full variable domain (missing parts from reference TRBV11-2 and TRBJ2-5): EAGVAQSPRYKIIEKRQSVAFWCNPISGHATLYWYQQILGQGPKLLIQFQNNGVVDDSQLPKDRFSAERLKGVDSTLKIQPAKLEDSAVYLCASPGTSGLQETQYFGPGTRLLVL.